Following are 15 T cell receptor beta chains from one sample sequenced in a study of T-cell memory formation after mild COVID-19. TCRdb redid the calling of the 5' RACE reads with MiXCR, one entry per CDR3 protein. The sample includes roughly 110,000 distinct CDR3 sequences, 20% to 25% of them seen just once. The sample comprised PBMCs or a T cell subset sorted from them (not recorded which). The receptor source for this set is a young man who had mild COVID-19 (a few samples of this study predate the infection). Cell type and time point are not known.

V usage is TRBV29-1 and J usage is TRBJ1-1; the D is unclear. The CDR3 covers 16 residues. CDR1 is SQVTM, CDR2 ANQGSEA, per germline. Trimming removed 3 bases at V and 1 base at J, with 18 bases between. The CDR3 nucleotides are TGCAGCGTTGATGTGACGGCCGTGGTCGGGAACACTGAAGCTTTCTTT. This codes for CSVDVTAVVGNTEAFF.

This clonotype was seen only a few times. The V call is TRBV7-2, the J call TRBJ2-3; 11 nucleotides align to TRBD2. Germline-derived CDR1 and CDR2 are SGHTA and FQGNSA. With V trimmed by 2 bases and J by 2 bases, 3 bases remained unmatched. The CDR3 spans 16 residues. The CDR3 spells CASSLLAGGPTDTQYF. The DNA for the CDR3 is TGTGCCAGCAGCTTACTAGCGGGGGGACCCACAGATACGCAGTATTTT.

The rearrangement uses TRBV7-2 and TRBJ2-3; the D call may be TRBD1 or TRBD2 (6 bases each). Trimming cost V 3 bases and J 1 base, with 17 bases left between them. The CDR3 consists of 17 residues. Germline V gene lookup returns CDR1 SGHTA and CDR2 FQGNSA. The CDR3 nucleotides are TGTGCCAGCAGCTTGGTTCCGGGGGCTTGGGGCACAGATACGCAGTATTTT. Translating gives CASSLVPGAWGTDTQYF.

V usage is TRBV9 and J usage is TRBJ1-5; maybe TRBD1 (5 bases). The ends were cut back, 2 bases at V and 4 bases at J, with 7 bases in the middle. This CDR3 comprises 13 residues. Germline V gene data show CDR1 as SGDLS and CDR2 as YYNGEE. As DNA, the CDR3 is TGTGCCAGCAGCGTTGCAGGGAATCAGCCCCAGCATTTT. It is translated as CASSVAGNQPQHF.

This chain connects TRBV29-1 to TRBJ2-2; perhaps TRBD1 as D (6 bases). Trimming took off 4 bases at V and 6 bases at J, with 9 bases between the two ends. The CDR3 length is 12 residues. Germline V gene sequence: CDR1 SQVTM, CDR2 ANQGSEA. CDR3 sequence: CSVVGAAGELFF. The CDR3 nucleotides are TGCAGCGTTGTGGGGGCGGCCGGGGAGCTGTTTTTT.

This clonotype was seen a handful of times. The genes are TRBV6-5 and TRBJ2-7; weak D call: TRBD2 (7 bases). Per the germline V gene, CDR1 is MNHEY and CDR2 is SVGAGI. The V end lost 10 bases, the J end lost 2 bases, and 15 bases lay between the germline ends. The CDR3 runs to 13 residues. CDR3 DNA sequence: TGTGCCACCACGGAGGGGGGGGCCTACGAGCAGTACTTC. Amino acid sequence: CATTEGGAYEQYF.

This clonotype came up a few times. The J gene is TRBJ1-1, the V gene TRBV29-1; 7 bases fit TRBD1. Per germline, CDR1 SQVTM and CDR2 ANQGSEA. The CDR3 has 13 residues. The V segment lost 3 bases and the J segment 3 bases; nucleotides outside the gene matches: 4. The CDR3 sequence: CSVETGRDTEAFF. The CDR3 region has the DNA TGCAGCGTTGAGACAGGGAGAGACACTGAAGCTTTCTTT.

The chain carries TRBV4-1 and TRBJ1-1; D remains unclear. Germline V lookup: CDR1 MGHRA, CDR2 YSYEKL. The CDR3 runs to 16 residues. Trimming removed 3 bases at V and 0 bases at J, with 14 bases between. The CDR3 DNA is TGCGCCAGCAGCCACCTAGTCGGCGTTATGAACACTGAAGCTTTCTTT. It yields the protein CASSHLVGVMNTEAFF.

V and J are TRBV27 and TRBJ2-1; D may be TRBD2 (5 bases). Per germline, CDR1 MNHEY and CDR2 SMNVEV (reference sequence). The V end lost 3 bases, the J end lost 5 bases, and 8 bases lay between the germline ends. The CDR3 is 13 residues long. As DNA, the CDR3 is TGTGCCAGCAGTTTTCGGGGAGACAATGAGCAGTTCTTC. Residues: CASSFRGDNEQFF.

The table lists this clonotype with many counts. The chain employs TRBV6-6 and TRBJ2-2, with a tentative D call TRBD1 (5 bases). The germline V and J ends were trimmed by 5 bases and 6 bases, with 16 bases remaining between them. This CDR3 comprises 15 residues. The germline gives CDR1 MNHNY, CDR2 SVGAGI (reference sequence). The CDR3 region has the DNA TGTGCCAGCAGTCCCCCCCCAGGGTTTGCCGGGGAGCTGTTTTTT. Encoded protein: CASSPPPGFAGELFF.

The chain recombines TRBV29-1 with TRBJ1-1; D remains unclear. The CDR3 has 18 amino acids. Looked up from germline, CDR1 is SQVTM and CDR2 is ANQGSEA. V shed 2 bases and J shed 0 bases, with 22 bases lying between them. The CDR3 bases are TGCAGCGTTGAAAACCTCGGGAGGGTATCCCCGATGAACACTGAAGCTTTCTTT. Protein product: CSVENLGRVSPMNTEAFF.

CDR3 sequence: CASSAGGGNQPQHF. As DNA, the CDR3 is TGTGCCAGCAGTGCCGGGGGGGGCAATCAGCCCCAGCATTTT. V and J are TRBV6-1 and TRBJ1-5; D is possibly TRBD1 (5 bases). The CDR3 covers 14 residues. The germline CDR1 and CDR2 sequences are MNHNS and SASEGT. Trimming stripped 4 bases from V and 2 bases from J, with 9 bases between.

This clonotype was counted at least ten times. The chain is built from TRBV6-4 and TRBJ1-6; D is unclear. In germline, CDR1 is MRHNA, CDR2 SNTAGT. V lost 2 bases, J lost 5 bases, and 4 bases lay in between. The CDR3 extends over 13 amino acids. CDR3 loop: CASSDRDNSPLHF. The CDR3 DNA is TGTGCCAGCAGTGACAGGGATAATTCACCCCTCCACTTT.

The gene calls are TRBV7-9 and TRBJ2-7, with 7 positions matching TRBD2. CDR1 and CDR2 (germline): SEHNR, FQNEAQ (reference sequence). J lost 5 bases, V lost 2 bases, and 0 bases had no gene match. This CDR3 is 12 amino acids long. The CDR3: CASSLSGDEQYF. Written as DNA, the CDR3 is TGTGCCAGCAGCTTAAGCGGGGACGAGCAGTACTTC.

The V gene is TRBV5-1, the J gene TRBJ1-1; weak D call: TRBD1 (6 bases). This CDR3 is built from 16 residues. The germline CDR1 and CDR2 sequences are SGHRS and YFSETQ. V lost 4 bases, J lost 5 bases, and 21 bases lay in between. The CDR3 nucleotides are TGCGCCAGCAGCGCCCGGGGGGGGGGCGCATGGACTGAAGCTTTCTTT. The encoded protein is CASSARGGGAWTEAFF.